This T cell receptor beta chain stems from a study of Ad26.COV2.S vaccination and SARS-CoV-2 variants. Study summary: The vaccine Ad26.COV2.S was put into the muscle once, or twice with 56 days between.

The treatment was: roughly 20 received Ad26.COV2.S at low or high dose, single or two shots; 5 received placebo; per-sample allocation not given. The study sampled participants on day 63 after the first vaccine or placebo injection. TCRdb keeps only in-frame clones here, not all; method: immunoSEQ multiplex PCR. This table has about 470,000 clones, 90% appearing once. The length of the CDR3 is 14 residues. Trimming cost V 0 bases and J 2 bases, with 7 bases left between them. Germline V gene data show CDR1 as MNHEY and CDR2 as SVGAGI. The specimen comprised peripheral blood, sampled in a trial of Ad26.COV2.S vaccine versus placebo. The clonotype originates from a person between 18 and 65 years old who received the Ad26.COV2.S COVID-19 vaccine or a placebo. The chain joins TRBV6-5 to TRBJ2-5, with D possibly matching TRBD2 (5 bases). The CDR3 reads CASSYSGLQETQYF. CDR3 nucleotides: TGTGCCAGCAGTTACTCAGGACTTCAAGAGACCCAGTACTTC.